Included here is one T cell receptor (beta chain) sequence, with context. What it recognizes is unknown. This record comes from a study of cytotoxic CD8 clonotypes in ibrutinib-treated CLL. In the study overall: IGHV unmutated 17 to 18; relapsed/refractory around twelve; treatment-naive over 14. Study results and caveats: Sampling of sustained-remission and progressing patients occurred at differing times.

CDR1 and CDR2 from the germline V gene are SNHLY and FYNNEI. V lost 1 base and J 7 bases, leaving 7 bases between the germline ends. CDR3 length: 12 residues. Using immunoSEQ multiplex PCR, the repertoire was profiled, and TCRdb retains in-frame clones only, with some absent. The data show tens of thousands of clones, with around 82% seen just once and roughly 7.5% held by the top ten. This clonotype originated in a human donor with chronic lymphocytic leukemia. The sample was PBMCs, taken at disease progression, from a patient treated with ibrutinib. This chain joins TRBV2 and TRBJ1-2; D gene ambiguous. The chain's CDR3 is CASSEGVGGYTF. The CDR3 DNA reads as TGTGCCAGCAGTGAAGGGGTCGGTGGCTACACCTTC.